One T cell receptor beta chain is described in this entry. Its target is not known. The data originate from a study of T cell repertoires in cytomegalovirus infection. Whole-study context: Recently identified HLA-C-restricted and well-studied HLA-B-restricted CMV epitopes were used. It can be stated that public TCR beta signatures indicated CMV infection as well as a matching HLA type. Study results and caveats: There were carriers of CMV plus the relevant HLA, and cumulative public TCR beta family frequency identified them. Dominating the ex vivo response were HLA-C-restricted CMV-specific TCR beta clonotypes.

One entry per CDR3 protein results from TCRdb running MiXCR on the reads. This sample carries 80,000 or so distinct CDR3 sequences, around 40% of them seen once, and the ten largest clones take about 92%. Unmatched junction bases numbered 6, after V lost 4 bases and J lost 2 bases. Germline CDR1 reads LNHDA; CDR2 reads SQIVND (reference sequence). This CDR3 comprises 16 residues. The sequences come from CD8+ T cells from cultured PBMCs, collected from culture after CMV antigen stimulation. This sequence originates from a human donor in good health (CMV status not recorded). Some clones in this sample may be carry-over from other donors' samples. This rearrangement joins TRBV19 to TRBJ2-1; 9 positions agree with TRBD2. The CDR3 reads CASSTPPSGAYNEQFF. The DNA for the CDR3 is TGTGCCAGTAGTACCCCGCCTAGCGGGGCCTACAATGAGCAGTTCTTC.